This TCR beta chain was sequenced in a study of OX40 agonist ivuxolimab in advanced cancers. Method: immunoSEQ multiplex PCR; TCRdb's copy keeps in-frame clones and lacks some. The profile shows about 58,000 clones, 70% to 90% of them singletons. Germline V gene sequence: CDR1 SGHTA, CDR2 FQGTGA. Unmatched junction bases numbered 14, after V lost 4 bases and J lost 0 bases. This CDR3 comprises 19 residues. Study results and limitations: Certain nonresponders additionally had low normalized T-cell clonal expansion.

In regard to this clone: Its antigen is currently unknown.

The receptor comes from an adult with an advanced solid tumor such as melanoma, head and neck, liver or kidney cancer. Here the sequenced sample was CD4+ or CD8+ T cells sorted from blood, taken in a trial of the OX40 agonist ivuxolimab. The chain links TRBV7-3 to TRBJ1-3; 8 bases line up with TRBD1. CDR3 protein: CASSSGQGMHGGSGNTIYF. The DNA of the CDR3 is TGTGCCAGCAGCTCCGGACAGGGAATGCACGGCGGCTCTGGAAACACCATATATTTT.